The source of this T cell receptor beta chain is a study of T-cell memory formation after mild COVID-19. The CDR3 totals 14 residues. Trimming took 4 bases from V and 5 from J, leaving 11 bases between them. Per the germline V gene, CDR1 is SGHDN and CDR2 is FVKESK. TCRdb redid the calling of the 5' RACE reads with MiXCR, one entry per CDR3 protein. The sample includes 500,000 to 550,000 distinct CDR3 sequences, around 20% seen only once; the top ten take under 15%. This clonotype was seen only a few times. Its antigen is not known. Findings and limits, study-wide: Researchers report contracting CD4+ clones mostly in CM and EM, with CD8+ clones in EMRA.

The genes are TRBV14 and TRBJ1-4; tentatively, D is TRBD1 (5 bases). Specimen: PBMCs or a T cell subset sorted from them (not recorded which). This clonotype originated in an adult woman who had mild COVID-19 (a few samples of this study predate the infection). Cell type and time point are not known. The CDR3 nucleotides read TGTGCCAGCAGCCGGGGGATTACAAATGAAAAACTGTTTTTT. Its translation is CASSRGITNEKLFF.